This T cell receptor beta chain was identified during a study of naive and memory T cell subsets. TCR cDNA received a 3' ligated oligonucleotide that carried a UMI. RNA was extracted from 2 to 3 ml of whole blood of healthy adults. Input was 1 to 1000 ng of DNase-treated total RNA without cell sorting. The SP2 primer and nested alpha and beta constant region primers amplified ligated cDNA in four rounds. TCRdb ran MiXCR on the 5' RACE reads and lists one entry per CDR3 protein. The profile covers 25,000 to 35,000 distinct CDR3 sequences, with over 15% appearing a single time and around 2.6% taken by the ten largest. V was cut by 11 bases and J by 3 bases, with 17 bases left in between. CDR3 size: 13 residues. Per the germline V gene, CDR1 is MNHEY and CDR2 is SMNVEV (reference sequence). This clonotype ranks as medium-sized. As yet, its antigen is unknown. Findings of the study overall: This RNA-based method may be sensitive to activation-related transcript changes.

This TCR derives from a female donor in good health. The rearrangement uses TRBV27 and TRBJ2-7; no reliable D call. CDR3 amino acids: CASRRVGLYEQYF. The CDR3 region has the DNA TGTGCCTCACGACGGGTGGGCCTCTACGAGCAGTACTTC.